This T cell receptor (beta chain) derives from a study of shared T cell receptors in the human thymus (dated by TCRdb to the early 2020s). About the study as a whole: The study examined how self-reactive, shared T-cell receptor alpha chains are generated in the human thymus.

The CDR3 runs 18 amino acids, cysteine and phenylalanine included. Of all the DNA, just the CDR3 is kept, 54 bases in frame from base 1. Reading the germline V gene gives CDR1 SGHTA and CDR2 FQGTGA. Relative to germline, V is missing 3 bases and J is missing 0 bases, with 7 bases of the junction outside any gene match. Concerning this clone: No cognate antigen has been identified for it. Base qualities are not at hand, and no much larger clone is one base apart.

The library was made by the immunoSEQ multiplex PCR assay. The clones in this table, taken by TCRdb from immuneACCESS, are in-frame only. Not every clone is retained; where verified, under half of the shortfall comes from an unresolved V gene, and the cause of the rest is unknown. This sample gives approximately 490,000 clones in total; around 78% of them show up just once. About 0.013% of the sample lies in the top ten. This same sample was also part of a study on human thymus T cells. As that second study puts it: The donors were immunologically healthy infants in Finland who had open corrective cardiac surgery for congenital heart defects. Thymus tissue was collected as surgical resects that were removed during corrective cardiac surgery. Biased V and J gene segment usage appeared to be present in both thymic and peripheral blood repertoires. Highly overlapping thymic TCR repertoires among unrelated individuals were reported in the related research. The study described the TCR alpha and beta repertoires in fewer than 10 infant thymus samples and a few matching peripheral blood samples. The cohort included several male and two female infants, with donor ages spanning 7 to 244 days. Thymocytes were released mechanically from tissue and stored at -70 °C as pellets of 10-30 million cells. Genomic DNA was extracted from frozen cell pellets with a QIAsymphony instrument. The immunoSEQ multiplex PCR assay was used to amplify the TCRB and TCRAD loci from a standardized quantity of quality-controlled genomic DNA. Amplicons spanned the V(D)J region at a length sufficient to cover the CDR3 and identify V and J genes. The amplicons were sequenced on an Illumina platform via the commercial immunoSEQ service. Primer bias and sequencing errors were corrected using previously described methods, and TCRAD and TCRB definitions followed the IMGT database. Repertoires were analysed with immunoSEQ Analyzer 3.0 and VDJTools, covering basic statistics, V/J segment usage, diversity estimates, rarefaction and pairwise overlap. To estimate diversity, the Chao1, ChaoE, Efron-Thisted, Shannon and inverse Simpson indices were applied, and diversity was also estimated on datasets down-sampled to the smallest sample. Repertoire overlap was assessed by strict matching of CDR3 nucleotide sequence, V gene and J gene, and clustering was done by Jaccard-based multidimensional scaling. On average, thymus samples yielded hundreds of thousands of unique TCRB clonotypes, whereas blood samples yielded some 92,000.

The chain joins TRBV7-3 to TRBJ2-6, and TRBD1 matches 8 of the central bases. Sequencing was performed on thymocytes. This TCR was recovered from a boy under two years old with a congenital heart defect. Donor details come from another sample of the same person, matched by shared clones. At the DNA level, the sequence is TGTGCCAGCAGCTTCCAGGGGGCACCACTCTCTGGGGCCAACGTCCTGACTTTC. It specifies CASSFQGAPLSGANVLTF.